The 20 T cell receptor beta chains below come from one sample, sequenced in a study of blood T cell repertoires in COVID-19. Produced via immunoSEQ multiplex PCR; TCRdb's table is partial and in-frame only. The sample shows 150,000 to 250,000 clones, approximately 94% of them seen only once. The sequenced material came from peripheral blood. These receptor sequences come from a man younger than 45 with COVID-19, enrolled during active disease.

This sequence joins TRBV10-3 and TRBJ1-2; D may be TRBD1 (6 bases). In germline, CDR1 is ENHRY, CDR2 SYGVKD. This CDR3 contains 14 residues. V lost 8 bases, J lost 6 bases, and 19 bases lay in between. The CDR3 bases are TGTGCCATCGAAGGGACACCCGGCGGCCATGGCTACACCTTC. Amino acids: CAIEGTPGGHGYTF.

The chain combines TRBV5-4 with TRBJ2-7, with a tentative D call TRBD2 (6 bases). CDR3 size: 14 residues. Deletions cut 3 bases from V and 4 bases from J, with 14 bases between. From germline, CDR1 is SGHNT and CDR2 YYREEE (reference sequence). The CDR3 is CASSSNRGAYEQYF. Here the CDR3 DNA reads TGTGCCAGCAGCTCGAACCGCGGGGCTTACGAGCAGTACTTC.

V gene TRBV9 combines with J gene TRBJ2-7; 7 bases fit TRBD2. The CDR3 is 15 residues long. CDR1 and CDR2 (germline): SGDLS, YYNGEE. Trimming removed 0 bases from V and 0 bases from J; junction bases left unmatched: 3. CDR3 in amino acids: CASSVGLADSYEQYF. CDR3 bases: TGTGCCAGCAGCGTAGGGCTAGCGGACTCCTACGAGCAGTACTTC.

The chain has TRBV5-6 and TRBJ2-5; tentatively, D is TRBD1 (6 bases). Germline CDR1 and CDR2: SGHDT and YYEEEE. This CDR3 spans 14 amino acids. Trimming shortened V by 3 bases and J by 2 bases, and 11 bases separated the two germline ends. The CDR3 sequence: CASSWGTTQETQYF. Here the CDR3 DNA reads TGTGCCAGCAGCTGGGGGACAACTCAAGAGACCCAGTACTTC.

The V call is TRBV6-5, the J call TRBJ1-2, with D uncertain. Germline CDR1 and CDR2: MNHEY and SVGAGI. Trimming stripped 3 bases from V and 0 bases from J, with 8 bases between. This CDR3 region has 14 residues. CDR3 amino acids: CASSYQSTNYGYTF. In DNA, the CDR3 is TGTGCCAGCAGTTATCAATCAACTAACTATGGCTACACCTTC.

This chain connects TRBV4-2 to TRBJ1-2; a weak D match, TRBD1 (5 bases). The CDR3 runs 14 residues. V was cut by 0 bases and J by 3 bases, with 8 bases left in between. In germline, CDR1 is LGHNA, CDR2 YNFKEQ. CDR3 DNA sequence: TGTGCCAGCAGCCAAGACGGGGGGTACTATGGCTACACCTTC. It yields the protein CASSQDGGYYGYTF.

This rearrangement joins TRBV18 to TRBJ1-1; 10 nucleotides line up with TRBD1. Germline CDR1 reads KGHSH; CDR2 reads LQKENI. The CDR3 sequence is 15 residues long. The ends lost 3 bases at V and 4 bases at J; junction bases unmatched: 5. CDR3 loop: CASSPTGQGGTEAFF. DNA of the CDR3: TGTGCCAGCTCACCGACAGGACAGGGGGGCACTGAAGCTTTCTTT.

The V gene is TRBV24-1, the J gene TRBJ2-5; perhaps TRBD2 as D (5 bases). V dropped 3 bases and J dropped 1 base, with 14 bases sitting between them. The CDR3 totals 16 residues. Germline CDR1 and CDR2: KGHDR and SFDVKD. This CDR3 reads CATSDQSREGQETQYF. The CDR3 coding sequence is TGTGCCACCAGTGATCAAAGTAGAGAGGGCCAAGAGACCCAGTACTTC.

This chain links TRBV2 with TRBJ2-1; 7 bases map to TRBD2. The CDR3 has 17 residues. The J segment lost 8 bases and the V segment lost 6 bases, leaving 19 bases of the junction unmatched. Germline loops: CDR1 SNHLY, CDR2 FYNNEI. The CDR3 here is CASSVDTGGAGLDEQFF. Written as DNA, the CDR3 is TGTGCCAGCAGCGTCGACACGGGTGGAGCGGGGTTAGATGAGCAGTTCTTC. The whole variable domain, filled in from reference TRBV2 and TRBJ2-1, reads EPEVTQTPSHQVTQMGQEVILRCVPISNHLYFYWYRQILGQKVEFLVSFYNNEISEKSEIFDDQFSVERPDGSNFTLKIRSTKLEDSAMYFCASSVDTGGAGLDEQFFGPGTRLTVL.

This clone was counted a few times. The chain joins TRBV19 to TRBJ1-5; D is ambiguous. The CDR3 has 14 residues. Trimming took 7 bases from V and 2 from J, leaving 12 bases between them. Germline V gives CDR1 LNHDA, CDR2 SQIVND (reference sequence). The CDR3 sequence: CASNIPQGNQPQHF. In DNA form, the CDR3 reads TGTGCCAGTAACATTCCCCAAGGCAATCAGCCCCAGCATTTT.

The V and J genes are TRBV11-2 and TRBJ2-5; the D gene is possibly TRBD1 (6 bases). With 7 bases removed from V and 7 bases from J, the gap between germline ends came to 13 bases. CDR3 length equals 12 residues. Germline loops: CDR1 SGHAT, CDR2 FQNNGV. The CDR3 protein is CASTSRGGTQYF. The DNA of the CDR3 is TGTGCCAGCACCTCTAGAGGGGGGACCCAGTACTTC. The full variable domain, rest sourced from reference TRBV11-2 and TRBJ2-5, is EAGVAQSPRYKIIEKRQSVAFWCNPISGHATLYWYQQILGQGPKLLIQFQNNGVVDDSQLPKDRFSAERLKGVDSTLKIQPAKLEDSAVYLCASTSRGGTQYFGPGTRLLVL.

The chain links TRBV9 to TRBJ2-2; 11 bases align to TRBD2. J was trimmed by 4 bases and V by 1 base; bases with no gene match: 12. The germline CDR1 and CDR2 sequences are SGDLS and YYNGEE. The CDR3 consists of 19 residues. The CDR3 loop is CASSVLGASGGFGTGELFF. In nucleotides, the CDR3 is TGTGCCAGCAGCGTATTAGGGGCTAGCGGGGGGTTCGGCACCGGGGAGCTGTTTTTT.

V usage is TRBV29-1 and J usage is TRBJ1-6; TRBD1 is a possible D gene (5 bases). Germline V gene lookup returns CDR1 SQVTM and CDR2 ANQGSEA. The CDR3 runs to 12 residues. Deletions cut 4 bases from V and 5 bases from J, with 6 bases between. CDR3 nucleotide sequence: TGCAGCGTTGGGGGGGATAATTCACCCCTCCACTTT. Its protein product is CSVGGDNSPLHF.

CDR3 sequence: CASSPLAGGHGTDTQYF. CDR3 sequence (DNA): TGTGCCAGCAGTCCCTTAGCGGGGGGGCACGGCACAGATACGCAGTATTTT. J is TRBJ2-3 and V is TRBV27; 11 bases line up with TRBD2. CDR1 and CDR2 (germline): MNHEY, SMNVEV (reference sequence). The V and J ends lost 5 bases and 1 base, in that order; junction bases with no gene match: 8. The CDR3 covers 17 residues.

This clone has more than one count but fewer than ten. Other DNA sequences in the same sample also yield this CDR3. The chain joins TRBV4-1 to TRBJ2-5; 11 positions match TRBD2. The V and J ends lost 6 bases and 3 bases, in that order; junction bases with no gene match: 6. Germline V gene lookup returns CDR1 MGHRA and CDR2 YSYEKL. The CDR3 is 15 amino acids. Written as DNA, the CDR3 is TGCGCCAGCAGTCCCGGGACTAGCGGAGAAGAGACCCAGTACTTC. It specifies CASSPGTSGEETQYF.

To note about this clone: Distinct nucleotide sequences in the sample also encode this CDR3. The rearrangement uses TRBV5-1 and TRBJ1-1; weak D call: TRBD1 (5 bases). Trimming left V 4 bases short and J 2 bases short, with 12 bases between. Germline V gene data show CDR1 as SGHRS and CDR2 as YFSETQ. This CDR3 contains 14 residues. The CDR3 nucleotides are TGCGCCAGCAGCGGCGGACAACCCAACACTGAAGCTTTCTTT. Its protein is CASSGGQPNTEAFF.

The chain recombines TRBV4-1 with TRBJ2-3, with TRBD2 matching over 9 bases. J was trimmed by 5 bases and V by 0 bases; bases with no gene match: 12. The CDR3 spans 18 residues. Germline CDR1 reads MGHRA; CDR2 reads YSYEKL. Here the CDR3 reads CASSQEDPGLARGDTQYF. DNA for the CDR3: TGCGCCAGCAGCCAAGAGGACCCGGGACTAGCACGAGGAGATACGCAGTATTTT.

The chain combines TRBV6-5 with TRBJ2-7; 8 bases fit TRBD1. The germline V gene encodes CDR1 MNHEY and CDR2 SVGAGI. V was pared by 5 bases and J by 2 bases, with 5 bases of the junction left unmatched. This CDR3 is built from 14 residues. In nucleotides, the CDR3 is TGTGCCAGCAGTCCGGACAGGGAAGCCTACGAGCAGTACTTC. This sequence encodes CASSPDREAYEQYF.

CDR3 in DNA: TGTGCCAGCAGCCACGCCGGGACAGCCAAGTATAGCAATCAGCCCCAGCATTTT. Encoded protein: CASSHAGTAKYSNQPQHF. This rearrangement joins TRBV4-2 to TRBJ1-5; 7 bases fit TRBD1. The CDR3 is made up of 18 amino acids. The V gene end was trimmed by 3 bases and the J gene end by 0 bases; junction bases not matched to a gene: 11. CDR1 is LGHNA and CDR2 is YNFKEQ in the germline V gene.

The CDR3 DNA is TGTGCCAGCAGCCAAGGGGCAGGGGGCGCAACTAATGAAAAACTGTTTTTT. Its protein product is CASSQGAGGATNEKLFF. The gene calls are TRBV3-1 (or the pseudogene TRBV3-2) and TRBJ1-4; 8 bases agree with TRBD1. Germline CDR1 reads LGHDT; CDR2 reads YNNKEL (reference sequence). The V gene end was trimmed by 1 base and the J gene end by 0 bases; junction bases not matched to a gene: 4. This CDR3 comprises 17 residues.